These 22 T cell receptor beta chains came from one sample sequenced in a study of cytomegalovirus exposure and HLA in healthy donors. PCR involved 60 Vbeta and 13 Jbeta primers. Using immunoSEQ multiplex PCR, the repertoire was profiled, and TCRdb retains in-frame clones only, with some absent. The repertoire has over 250,000 clones, roughly 85% of them found once; the top ten carry roughly 4%. The sample consisted of PBMCs. All receptors come from a man aged 40-55 years in good health and CMV-seropositive.

This clone has a single count. The chain recombines TRBV9 with TRBJ2-1; the D gene is possibly TRBD2 (6 bases). The V end lost 0 bases, the J end lost 2 bases, and 18 bases lay between the germline ends. The germline gives CDR1 SGDLS, CDR2 YYNGEE. This CDR3 region has 18 residues. The CDR3 reads CASSVGGPGGSPYNEQFF. In DNA, the CDR3 is TGTGCCAGCAGCGTAGGCGGGCCTGGGGGGTCCCCCTACAATGAGCAGTTCTTC.

For this clone: At one end the junction does not follow the germline gene, possibly because of a read error. The CDR3 here is CASSLGTGAGELFF. In DNA, the CDR3 is TGTGCTAGCAGCTTAGGGACAGGGGCCGGGGAGCTGTTTTTT. The rearrangement uses TRBV7-7 and TRBJ2-2, with 10 bases fitting TRBD1. The CDR3 loop spans 14 amino acids. Germline V gene lookup returns CDR1 SSHAT and CDR2 FNYEAQ (reference sequence).

The genes are TRBV19 and TRBJ2-1, with 12 bases identical to TRBD2. Germline V lookup: CDR1 LNHDA, CDR2 SQIVND (reference sequence). V shed 4 bases and J 7 bases; nucleotides not matched to a gene: 11. The CDR3 extends over 17 amino acids. The CDR3 nucleotides read TGTGCCAGTAGTACCACGGCTGTACTAGCGGGGGGAAATGAGCAGTTCTTC. Translated: CASSTTAVLAGGNEQFF.

The chain carries TRBV30 and TRBJ1-2; 7 positions match TRBD1. Germline CDR1 reads GTSNPN; CDR2 reads SVGIG (reference sequence). This CDR3 spans 14 amino acids. After removal of 3 bases from V and 4 bases from J, the junction contained 8 bases not matched to a gene. The CDR3: CAWRSNRGGYGYTF. CDR3 sequence (DNA): TGTGCCTGGAGAAGTAACAGGGGCGGCTATGGCTACACCTTC.

The chain joins TRBV19 to TRBJ2-7; the match to TRBD2 covers 10 bases. Looked up from germline, CDR1 is LNHDA and CDR2 is SQIVND (reference sequence). This CDR3 region has 15 residues. The junction had 5 bases not matched to a gene; V was cut back by 4 bases and J by 2 bases. The CDR3 spells CASSTLAGQAYEQYF. CDR3 in DNA: TGTGCCAGTAGTACACTAGCGGGACAAGCCTACGAGCAGTACTTC.

This chain joins TRBV18 and TRBJ2-3; 9 nucleotides align to TRBD2. V lost 5 bases to trimming and J lost 2 bases; unmatched junction nucleotides: 11. CDR1 and CDR2 (germline): KGHSH, LQKENI. The length of the CDR3 is 17 residues. The CDR3: CASSSLPTSGFTDTQYF. The CDR3 nucleotides are TGTGCCAGCTCATCCCTACCGACTAGCGGATTCACAGATACGCAGTATTTT. Variable domain in full (rest from reference TRBV18 and TRBJ2-3): NAGVMQNPRHLVRRRGQEARLRCSPMKGHSHVYWYRQLPEEGLKFMVYLQKENIIDESGMPKERFSAEFPKEGPSILRIQQVVRGDSAAYFCASSSLPTSGFTDTQYFGPGTRLTVL.

This sequence joins TRBV11-1 and TRBJ2-1; 9 nucleotides agree with TRBD2. The CDR3 is 14 amino acids. V lost 3 bases and J lost 6; bases outside the gene matches: 3. Germline CDR1 is SGHAT and CDR2 is FQDESV (reference sequence). The DNA for the CDR3 is TGTGCCAGCAGCTTTGTAGCGGGAGCCAATGAGCAGTTCTTC. This gives the protein CASSFVAGANEQFF.

This chain joins TRBV2 and TRBJ2-1; 10 bases are shared with TRBD2. The CDR3 sequence is 17 residues long. Germline assignment: CDR1 SNHLY and CDR2 FYNNEI. V lost 6 bases to trimming and J lost 5 bases; unmatched junction nucleotides: 13. DNA of the CDR3: TGTGCCAGCAGGGCTAGAAGACTAGCGGGTTCCAACAATGAGCAGTTCTTC. Its translation: CASRARRLAGSNNEQFF.

This clone occurred a few times. Here the CDR3 reads CASSLAQGMNTEAFF. CDR3 DNA: TGCGCCAGCAGCTTGGCTCAGGGAATGAACACTGAAGCTTTCTTT. The chain carries TRBV5-1 and TRBJ1-1; maybe TRBD1 (5 bases). The V end lost 0 bases, the J end lost 0 bases, and 9 bases lay between the germline ends. Germline V gene sequence: CDR1 SGHRS, CDR2 YFSETQ. The CDR3 covers 15 residues.

This sequence joins TRBV19 and TRBJ2-1, with a weak D call TRBD2 (6 bases). CDR1 LNHDA and CDR2 SQIVND come from the germline V gene (reference sequence). This CDR3 spans 13 amino acids. Trimming took 5 bases from V and 6 from J, leaving 11 bases between them. CDR3 nucleotide sequence: TGTGCCAGTAGTTGGGACTCGGGCAATGAGCAGTTCTTC. It specifies CASSWDSGNEQFF.

The V gene is TRBV15, the J gene TRBJ2-1; 10 positions agree with TRBD1. Trimming took 5 bases from V and 7 from J; bases not matched to a gene: 8. The CDR3 length is 15 residues. Germline-derived CDR1 and CDR2 are LNHNV and YYDKDF (reference sequence). In DNA, the CDR3 is TGTGCCACCAGCCTACGACAGGGGGCTGGTAATGAGCAGTTCTTC. This sequence encodes CATSLRQGAGNEQFF.

The chain has TRBV28 and TRBJ1-1, with TRBD1 as a possible D gene (6 bases). Trimming took off 5 bases at V and 1 base at J, with 17 bases between the two ends. The CDR3 sequence is 16 residues long. Germline V gene lookup returns CDR1 MDHEN and CDR2 SYDVKM. Written as DNA, the CDR3 is TGTGCCAGCAGTCAGGGGCGAATGCGACAGAACACTGAAGCTTTCTTT. Protein: CASSQGRMRQNTEAFF.

V and J are TRBV5-1 and TRBJ1-3; no reliable D call. Between the trimmed V and J ends, which lost 0 bases and 2 bases, there was a span of 12 bases. CDR1 and CDR2 from the germline V gene are SGHRS and YFSETQ. The CDR3 is 16 residues long. CDR3 in DNA: TGCGCCAGCAGCTTGGATCCGGGGAAGACTGGAAACACCATATATTTT. Translated: CASSLDPGKTGNTIYF.

The count of this clone is one. The rearrangement joins TRBV7-6 to TRBJ2-7; 7 nucleotides align to TRBD1. The V gene's germline CDR1 is SGHVS and CDR2 FNYEAQ. This CDR3 has 14 amino acids. Trimming took 2 bases from V and 1 from J; bases not matched to a gene: 2. The CDR3 reads CASSLPGQSYEQYF. The CDR3 DNA follows: TGTGCCAGCAGCTTACCGGGACAGTCCTACGAGCAGTACTTC.

The chain is built from TRBV4-1 and TRBJ2-5; weak D call: TRBD1 (6 bases). The V gene lost 2 bases and the J gene lost 4 bases, with 14 bases spanning the gap. Looked up from germline, CDR1 is MGHRA and CDR2 is YSYEKL. The CDR3 extends over 15 amino acids. The CDR3 reads CASSQTGREGETQYF. DNA of the CDR3: TGCGCCAGCAGCCAAACAGGGCGAGAAGGAGAGACCCAGTACTTC.

The chain is built from TRBV11-2 and TRBJ1-4; D remains unclear. The V gene's germline CDR1 is SGHAT and CDR2 FQNNGV. The CDR3 is made up of 15 amino acids. V was cut by 2 bases and J by 0 bases, with 7 bases left in between. CDR3 protein: CASSLFSPTNEKLFF. CDR3 DNA: TGTGCCAGCAGCTTATTTAGCCCAACTAATGAAAAACTGTTTTTT.

This chain uses TRBV23-1 with TRBJ1-1; D possibly corresponds to TRBD1 (6 bases). TRBV23-1 counts as an open reading frame of uncertain function. The CDR3 extends over 17 amino acids. Trimming shortened V by 2 bases and J by 2 bases, and 18 bases separated the two germline ends. CDR3 region: CASSQHRVWVINTEAFF. For the CDR3, the DNA is TGCGCCAGCAGTCAACACAGGGTCTGGGTGATTAACACTGAAGCTTTCTTT.

The rearrangement uses TRBV2 and TRBJ1-1; possibly TRBD1 for D (5 bases). Germline V CDR1 and CDR2: SNHLY, FYNNEI. The V end lost 2 bases, the J end lost 2 bases, and 12 bases lay between the germline ends. The CDR3 consists of 15 residues. The CDR3, as DNA: TGTGCCAGCAGTGAACAGCCACAGGAAAACACTGAAGCTTTCTTT. It is translated as CASSEQPQENTEAFF.

The chain has TRBV9 and TRBJ2-7, with 11 bases aligning to TRBD2. Per germline, CDR1 SGDLS and CDR2 YYNGEE. The CDR3 runs 15 residues. J gave up 5 bases and V 2 bases, and 6 bases lay outside the gene matches. The DNA of the CDR3 is TGTGCCAGCAGCGTTTTAGCGGGAGGGCCAGACGAGCAGTACTTC. Protein product: CASSVLAGGPDEQYF.

This rearrangement joins TRBV6-9 to TRBJ2-6, with 9 bases aligning to TRBD1. Looked up from germline, CDR1 is MNHGY and CDR2 is SVAAGI. This CDR3 contains 17 residues. J lost 1 base, V lost 2 bases, and 3 bases had no gene match. Here the CDR3 reads CASSYDRGNSGANVLTF. DNA of the CDR3: TGTGCCAGCAGTTATGACAGGGGGAATTCTGGGGCCAACGTCCTGACTTTC.

This clone was observed a few times. The chain is built from TRBV9 and TRBJ2-1; 11 nucleotides align to TRBD2. Germline CDR1 is SGDLS and CDR2 is YYNGEE. J gave up 4 bases and V 0 bases, and 18 bases lay outside the gene matches. The length of the CDR3 is 21 residues. The CDR3 is CASSVDAGTSGWEGAYNEQFF. The CDR3 nucleotides read TGTGCCAGCAGCGTAGATGCGGGGACTAGCGGCTGGGAGGGAGCTTACAATGAGCAGTTCTTC. Full variable domain (rest looked up from reference TRBV9 and TRBJ2-1): DSGVTQTPKHLITATGQRVTLRCSPRSGDLSVYWYQQSLDQGLQFLIQYYNGEERAKGNILERFSAQQFPDLHSELNLSSLELGDSALYFCASSVDAGTSGWEGAYNEQFFGPGTRLTVL.

The genes are TRBV6-1 and TRBJ1-5; TRBD1 matches 9 bases. CDR3 length equals 14 residues. After removal of 6 bases from V and 4 bases from J, the junction contained 4 bases not matched to a gene. CDR1 MNHNS and CDR2 SASEGT come from the germline V gene. CDR3 bases: TGTGCCAGCAGACAGGGGGCAAGGAATCAGCCCCAGCATTTT. This encodes CASRQGARNQPQHF.